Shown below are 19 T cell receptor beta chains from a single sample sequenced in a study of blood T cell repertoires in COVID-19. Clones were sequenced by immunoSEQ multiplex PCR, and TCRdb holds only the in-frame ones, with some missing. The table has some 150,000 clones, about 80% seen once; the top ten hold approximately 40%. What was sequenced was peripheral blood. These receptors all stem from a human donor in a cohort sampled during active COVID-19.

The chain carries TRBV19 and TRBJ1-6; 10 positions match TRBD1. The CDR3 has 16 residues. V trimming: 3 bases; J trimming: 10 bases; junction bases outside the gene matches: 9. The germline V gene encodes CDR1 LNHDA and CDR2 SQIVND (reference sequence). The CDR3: CASSMASDRGRSPLHF. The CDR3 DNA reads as TGTGCCAGTAGTATGGCATCCGACAGGGGGCGATCACCCCTCCACTTT.

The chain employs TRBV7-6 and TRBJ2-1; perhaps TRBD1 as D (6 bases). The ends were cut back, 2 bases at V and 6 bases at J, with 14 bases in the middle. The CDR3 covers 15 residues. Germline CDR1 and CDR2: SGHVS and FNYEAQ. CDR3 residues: CASSLWSGVSNEQFF. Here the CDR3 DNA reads TGTGCCAGCAGCTTATGGTCAGGGGTTTCCAATGAGCAGTTCTTC.

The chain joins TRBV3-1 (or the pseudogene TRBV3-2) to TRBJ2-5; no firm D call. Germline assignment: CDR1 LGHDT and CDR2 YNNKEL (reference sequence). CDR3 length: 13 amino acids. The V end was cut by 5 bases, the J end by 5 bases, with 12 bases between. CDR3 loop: CASSSKLPETQYF. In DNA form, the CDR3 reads TGTGCCAGCAGCAGTAAACTTCCTGAGACCCAGTACTTC.

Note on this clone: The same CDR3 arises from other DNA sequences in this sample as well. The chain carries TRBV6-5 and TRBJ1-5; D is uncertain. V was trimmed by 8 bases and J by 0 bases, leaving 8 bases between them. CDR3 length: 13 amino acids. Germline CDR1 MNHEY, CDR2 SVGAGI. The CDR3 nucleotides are TGTGCCAGCTCTCGGGATAGCAATCAGCCCCAGCATTTT. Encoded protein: CASSRDSNQPQHF.

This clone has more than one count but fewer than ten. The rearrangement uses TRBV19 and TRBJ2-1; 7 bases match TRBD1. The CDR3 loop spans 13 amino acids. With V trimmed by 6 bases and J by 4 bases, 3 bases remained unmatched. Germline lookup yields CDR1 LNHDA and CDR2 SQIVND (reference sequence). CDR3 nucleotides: TGTGCCAGTAGGGGGACAGCATACAATGAGCAGTTCTTC. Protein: CASRGTAYNEQFF.

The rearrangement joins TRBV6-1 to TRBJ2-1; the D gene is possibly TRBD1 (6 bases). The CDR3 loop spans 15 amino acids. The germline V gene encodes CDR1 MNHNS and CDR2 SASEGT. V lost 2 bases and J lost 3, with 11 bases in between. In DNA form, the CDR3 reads TGTGCCAGCAGTGAATTGGGGGCCTTCTACAATGAGCAGTTCTTC. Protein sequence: CASSELGAFYNEQFF.

CDR3 bases: TGTGCCAGCAGTTATACCGGGGGGGGGTACAATGAGCAGTTCTTC. Translating gives CASSYTGGGYNEQFF. The J gene is TRBJ2-1, the V gene TRBV6-5, with 8 bases aligning to TRBD2. The CDR3 covers 15 residues. V shed 3 bases and J 4 bases; nucleotides not matched to a gene: 5. Germline assignment: CDR1 MNHEY and CDR2 SVGAGI.

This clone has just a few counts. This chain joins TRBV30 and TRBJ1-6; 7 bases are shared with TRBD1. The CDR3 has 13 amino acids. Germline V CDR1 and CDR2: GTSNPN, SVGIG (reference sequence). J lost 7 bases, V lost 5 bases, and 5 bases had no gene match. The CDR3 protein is CAWEGQPNSPLHF. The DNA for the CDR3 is TGTGCCTGGGAGGGACAGCCCAATTCACCCCTCCACTTT. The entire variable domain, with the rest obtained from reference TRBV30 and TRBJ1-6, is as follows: SQTIHQWPATLVQPVGSPLSLECTVEGTSNPNLYWYRQAAGRGLQLLFYSVGIGQISSEVPQNLSASRPQDRQFILSSKKLLLSDSGFYLCAWEGQPNSPLHFGNGTRLTVT.

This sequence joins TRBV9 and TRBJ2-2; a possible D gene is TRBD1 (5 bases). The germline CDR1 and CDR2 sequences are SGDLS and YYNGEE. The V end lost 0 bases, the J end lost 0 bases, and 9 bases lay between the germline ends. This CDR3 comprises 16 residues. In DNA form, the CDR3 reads TGTGCCAGCAGCGTAGGACAGAACGCGAACACCGGGGAGCTGTTTTTT. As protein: CASSVGQNANTGELFF.

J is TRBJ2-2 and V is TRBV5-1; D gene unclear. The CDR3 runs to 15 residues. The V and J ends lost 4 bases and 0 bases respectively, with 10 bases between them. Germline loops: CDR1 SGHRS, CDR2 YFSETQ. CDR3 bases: TGCGCCAGCAGCCTGATGACTGCGAACACCGGGGAGCTGTTTTTT. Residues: CASSLMTANTGELFF.

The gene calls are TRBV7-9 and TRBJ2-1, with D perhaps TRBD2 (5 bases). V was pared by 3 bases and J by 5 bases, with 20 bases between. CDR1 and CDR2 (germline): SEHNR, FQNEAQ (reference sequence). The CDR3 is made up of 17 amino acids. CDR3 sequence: CASSFPRLREMDNEQFF. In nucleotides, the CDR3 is TGTGCCAGCAGCTTCCCCCGGCTGAGGGAGATGGACAATGAGCAGTTCTTC.

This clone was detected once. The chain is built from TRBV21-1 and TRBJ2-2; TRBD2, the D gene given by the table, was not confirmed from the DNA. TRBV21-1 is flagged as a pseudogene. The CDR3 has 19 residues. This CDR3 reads CASSTLIEGPETLTGELFF. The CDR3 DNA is TGTGCCAGCAGCACGTTAATCGAGGGCCCCGAAACCCTCACCGGGGAGCTGTTTTTT.

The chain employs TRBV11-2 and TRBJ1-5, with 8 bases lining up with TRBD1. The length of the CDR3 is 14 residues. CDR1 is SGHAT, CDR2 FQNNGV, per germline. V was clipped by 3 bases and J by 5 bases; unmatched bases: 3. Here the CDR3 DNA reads TGTGCCAGCAGCTTCGGGACAGGCGATCAGCCCCAGCATTTT. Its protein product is CASSFGTGDQPQHF.

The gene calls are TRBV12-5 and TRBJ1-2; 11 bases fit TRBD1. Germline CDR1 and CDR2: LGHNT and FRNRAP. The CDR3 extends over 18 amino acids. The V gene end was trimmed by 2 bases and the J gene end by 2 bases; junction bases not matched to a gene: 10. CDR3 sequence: CASGLLRTGGFGNYGYTF. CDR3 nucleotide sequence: TGTGCTAGTGGTTTGCTCCGGACAGGGGGCTTTGGGAACTATGGCTACACCTTC.

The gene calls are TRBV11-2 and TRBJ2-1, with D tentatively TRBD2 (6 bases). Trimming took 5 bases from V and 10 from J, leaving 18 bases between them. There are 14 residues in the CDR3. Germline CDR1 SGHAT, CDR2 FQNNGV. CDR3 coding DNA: TGTGCCAGCAGCCCGCAGGGCTACAGCGGGGAGCAGTTCTTC. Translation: CASSPQGYSGEQFF.

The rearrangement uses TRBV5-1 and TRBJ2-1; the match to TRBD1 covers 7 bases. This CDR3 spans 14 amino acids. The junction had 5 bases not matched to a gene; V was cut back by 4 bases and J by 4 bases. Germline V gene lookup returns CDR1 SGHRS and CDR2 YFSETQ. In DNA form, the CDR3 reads TGCGCCAGCAGCCGGGACAGTATTTACAATGAGCAGTTCTTC. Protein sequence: CASSRDSIYNEQFF.

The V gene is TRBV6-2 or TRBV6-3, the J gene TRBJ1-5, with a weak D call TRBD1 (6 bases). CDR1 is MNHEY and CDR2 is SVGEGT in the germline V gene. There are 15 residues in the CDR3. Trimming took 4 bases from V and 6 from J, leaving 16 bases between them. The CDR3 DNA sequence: TGTGCCAGCAGTTCGGGACAAGTGAGACTTCAGCCCCAGCATTTT. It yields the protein CASSSGQVRLQPQHF.

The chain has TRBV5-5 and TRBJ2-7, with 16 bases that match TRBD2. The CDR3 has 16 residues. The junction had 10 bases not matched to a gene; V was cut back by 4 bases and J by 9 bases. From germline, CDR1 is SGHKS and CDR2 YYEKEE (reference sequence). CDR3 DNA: TGTGCCAGCAGCACCACAACCGGGACTAGCGGGAGGGGGCAGTACGTC. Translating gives CASSTTTGTSGRGQYV.

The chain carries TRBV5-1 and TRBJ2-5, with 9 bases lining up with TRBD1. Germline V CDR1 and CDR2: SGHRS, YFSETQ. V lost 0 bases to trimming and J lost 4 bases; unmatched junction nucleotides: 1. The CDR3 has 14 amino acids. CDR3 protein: CASSLGTGAETQYF. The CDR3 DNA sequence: TGCGCCAGCAGCTTGGGGACAGGGGCAGAGACCCAGTACTTC.